The clone carrying this TCR beta chain occurred many times. Researchers made TCR beta libraries by using iRepertoire HTBI primers and running Arm-PCR on CDR3 regions. TCRdb re-derived calls from the multiplex PCR reads in MiXCR, one entry per CDR3 protein. Of about 400,000 distinct CDR3 sequences listed, 15% to 17% are singletons. The time point: newly diagnosed GD, antithyroid drugs for less than 3 months. From PBMCs, RNA was extracted and then used to make the TCR library. The entry originates in a study of regulatory T cells in long-lasting Graves disease. Germline V lookup: CDR1 MNHEY, CDR2 SVGEGT. The CDR3 contains 14 residues. Trimming cost V 5 bases and J 2 bases, with 10 bases left between them.

The V gene is TRBV6-2 or TRBV6-3, the J gene TRBJ1-3; D is possibly TRBD1 (5 bases). The TCR sequence derives from a female donor with Graves disease. The input for sequencing was peripheral blood mononuclear cells (PBMCs), taken at new diagnosis, from a patient treated with antithyroid drugs. CDR3 in DNA: TGTGCCAGCAGTCTAACGACAGCTGGAAACACCATATATTTT. Its translation: CASSLTTAGNTIYF.